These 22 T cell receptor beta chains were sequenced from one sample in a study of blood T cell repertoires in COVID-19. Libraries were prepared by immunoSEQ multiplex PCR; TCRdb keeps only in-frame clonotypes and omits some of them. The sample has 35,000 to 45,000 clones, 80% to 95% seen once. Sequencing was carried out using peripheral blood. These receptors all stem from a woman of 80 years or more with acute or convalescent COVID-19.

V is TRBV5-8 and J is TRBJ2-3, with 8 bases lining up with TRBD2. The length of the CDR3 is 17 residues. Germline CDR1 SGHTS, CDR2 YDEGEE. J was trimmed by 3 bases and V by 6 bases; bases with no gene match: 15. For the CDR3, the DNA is TGTGCCAGCACCCCTGGGCGGGGGGCGTTTGGGACAGATACGCAGTATTTT. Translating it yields CASTPGRGAFGTDTQYF.

The CDR3 protein is CASMGIGANTQYF. The CDR3 nucleotides are TGTGCCAGTATGGGGATAGGGGCAAATACGCAGTATTTT. V gene TRBV19 combines with J gene TRBJ2-3, with D tentatively TRBD1 (5 bases). The CDR3 runs to 13 residues. The germline CDR1 and CDR2 sequences are LNHDA and SQIVND (reference sequence). Trimming stripped 7 bases from V and 7 bases from J, with 15 bases between.

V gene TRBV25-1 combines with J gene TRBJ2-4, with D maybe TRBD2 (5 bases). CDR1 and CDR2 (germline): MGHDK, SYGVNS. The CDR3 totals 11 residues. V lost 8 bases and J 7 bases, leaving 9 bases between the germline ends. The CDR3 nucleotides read TGTGCCAGCCGAGGGTACAACATTCAGTACTTC. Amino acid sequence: CASRGYNIQYF.

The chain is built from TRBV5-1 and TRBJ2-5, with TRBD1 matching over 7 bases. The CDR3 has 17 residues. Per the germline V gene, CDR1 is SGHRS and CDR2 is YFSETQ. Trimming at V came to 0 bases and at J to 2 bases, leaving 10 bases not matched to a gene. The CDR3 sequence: CASSLGPSGTAQETQYF. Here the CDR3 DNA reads TGCGCCAGCAGCTTGGGGCCCTCCGGGACAGCACAAGAGACCCAGTACTTC.

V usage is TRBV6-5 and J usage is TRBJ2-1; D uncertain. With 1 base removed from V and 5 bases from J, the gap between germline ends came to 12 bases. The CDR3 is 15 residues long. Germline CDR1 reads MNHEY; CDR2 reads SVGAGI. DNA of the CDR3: TGTGCCAGCAGTTACTACCGCAGTGGTAACAATGAGCAGTTCTTC. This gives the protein CASSYYRSGNNEQFF.

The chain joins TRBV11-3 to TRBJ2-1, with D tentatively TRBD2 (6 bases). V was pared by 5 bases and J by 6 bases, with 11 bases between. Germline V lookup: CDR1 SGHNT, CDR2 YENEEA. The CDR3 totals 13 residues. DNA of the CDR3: TGTGCCAGCAGCCCGGGGACTCGCAATGAGCAGTTCTTC. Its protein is CASSPGTRNEQFF.

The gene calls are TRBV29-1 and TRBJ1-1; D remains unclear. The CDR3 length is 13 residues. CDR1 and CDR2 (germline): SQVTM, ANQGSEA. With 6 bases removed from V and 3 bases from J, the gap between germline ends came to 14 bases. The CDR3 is CSVFGLPDTEAFF. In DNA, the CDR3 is TGCAGCGTGTTCGGACTCCCGGACACTGAAGCTTTCTTT.

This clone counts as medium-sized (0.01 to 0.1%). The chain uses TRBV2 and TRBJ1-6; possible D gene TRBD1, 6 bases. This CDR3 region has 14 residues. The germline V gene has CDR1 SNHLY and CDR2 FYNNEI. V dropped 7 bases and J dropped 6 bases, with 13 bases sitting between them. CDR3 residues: CASISDRSNSPLHF. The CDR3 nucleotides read TGTGCCAGCATTTCGGACAGATCTAATTCACCCCTCCACTTT.

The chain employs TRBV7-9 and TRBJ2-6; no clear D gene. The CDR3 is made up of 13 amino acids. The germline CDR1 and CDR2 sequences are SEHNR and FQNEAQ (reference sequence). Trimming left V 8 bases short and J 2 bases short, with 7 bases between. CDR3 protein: CASLQAGANVLTF. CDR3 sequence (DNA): TGTGCCAGCCTGCAGGCTGGGGCCAACGTCCTGACTTTC. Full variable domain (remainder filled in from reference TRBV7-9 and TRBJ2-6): DTGVSQNPRHKITKRGQNVTFRCDPISEHNRLYWYRQTLGQGPEFLTYFQNEAQLEKSRLLSDRFSAERPKGSFSTLEIQRTEQGDSAMYLCASLQAGANVLTFGAGSRLTVL.

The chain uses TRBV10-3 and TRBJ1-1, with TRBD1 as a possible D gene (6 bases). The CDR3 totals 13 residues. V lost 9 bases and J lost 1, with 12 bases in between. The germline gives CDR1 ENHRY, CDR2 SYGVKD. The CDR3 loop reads CAIQGGGNTEAFF. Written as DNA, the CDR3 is TGTGCCATACAGGGTGGTGGGAACACTGAAGCTTTCTTT.

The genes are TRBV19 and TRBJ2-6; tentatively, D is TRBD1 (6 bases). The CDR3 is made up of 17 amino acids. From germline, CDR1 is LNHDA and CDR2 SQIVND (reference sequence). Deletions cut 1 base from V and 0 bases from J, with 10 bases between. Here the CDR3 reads CASSIGTVYSGANVLTF. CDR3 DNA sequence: TGTGCCAGTAGTATAGGGACAGTCTACTCTGGGGCCAACGTCCTGACTTTC.

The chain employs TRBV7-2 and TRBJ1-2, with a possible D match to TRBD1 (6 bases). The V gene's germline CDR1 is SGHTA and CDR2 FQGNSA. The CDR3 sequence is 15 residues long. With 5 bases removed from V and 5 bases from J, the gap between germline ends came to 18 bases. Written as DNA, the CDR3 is TGTGCCAGCAGCAGACGCAGGGGCCCGATGTATGGCTACACCTTC. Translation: CASSRRRGPMYGYTF. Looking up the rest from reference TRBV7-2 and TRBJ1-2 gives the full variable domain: GAGVSQSPSNKVTEKGKDVELRCDPISGHTALYWYRQSLGQGLEFLIYFQGNSAPDKSGLPSDRFSAERTGGSVSTLTIQRTQQEDSAVYLCASSRRRGPMYGYTFGSGTRLTVV.

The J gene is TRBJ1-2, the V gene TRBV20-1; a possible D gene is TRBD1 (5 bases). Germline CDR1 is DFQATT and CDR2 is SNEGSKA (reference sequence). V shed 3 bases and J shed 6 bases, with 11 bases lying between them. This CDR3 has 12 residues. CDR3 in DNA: TGCAGTGCTAGTCGAGGGGAGGATGGCTACACCTTC. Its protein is CSASRGEDGYTF.

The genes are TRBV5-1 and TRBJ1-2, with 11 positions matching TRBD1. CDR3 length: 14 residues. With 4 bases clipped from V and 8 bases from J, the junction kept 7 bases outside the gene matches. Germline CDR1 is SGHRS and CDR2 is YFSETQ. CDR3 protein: CASSTGQGAFGYTF. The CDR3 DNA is TGCGCCAGCAGCACCGGACAGGGGGCTTTCGGCTACACCTTC.

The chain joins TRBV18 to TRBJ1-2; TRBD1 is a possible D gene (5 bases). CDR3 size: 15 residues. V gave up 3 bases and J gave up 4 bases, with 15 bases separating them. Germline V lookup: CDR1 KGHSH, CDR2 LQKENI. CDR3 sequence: CASSPPGLGGYGYTF. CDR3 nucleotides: TGTGCCAGCTCACCCCCGGGACTCGGGGGCTATGGCTACACCTTC.

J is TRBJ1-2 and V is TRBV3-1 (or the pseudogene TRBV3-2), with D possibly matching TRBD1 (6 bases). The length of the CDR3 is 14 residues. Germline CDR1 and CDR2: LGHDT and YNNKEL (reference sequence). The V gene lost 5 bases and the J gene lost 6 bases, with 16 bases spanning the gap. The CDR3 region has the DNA TGTGCCAGCAGCGATTTTCGCAACAGGGATGGCTACACCTTC. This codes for CASSDFRNRDGYTF.

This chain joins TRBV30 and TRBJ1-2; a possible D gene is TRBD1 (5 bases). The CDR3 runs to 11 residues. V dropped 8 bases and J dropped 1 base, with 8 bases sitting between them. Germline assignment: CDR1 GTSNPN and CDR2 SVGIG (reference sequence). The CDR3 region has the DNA TGTGCCGGCAGGGTTAACTATGGCTACACCTTC. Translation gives CAGRVNYGYTF.

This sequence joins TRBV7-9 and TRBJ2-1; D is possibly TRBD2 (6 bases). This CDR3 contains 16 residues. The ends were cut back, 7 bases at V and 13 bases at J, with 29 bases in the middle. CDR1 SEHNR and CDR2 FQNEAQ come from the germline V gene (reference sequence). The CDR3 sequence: CASTRSGGSRSPRQFF. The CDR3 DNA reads TGTGCCAGCACCCGGAGTGGGGGGTCTAGGTCTCCCCGACAGTTCTTC.

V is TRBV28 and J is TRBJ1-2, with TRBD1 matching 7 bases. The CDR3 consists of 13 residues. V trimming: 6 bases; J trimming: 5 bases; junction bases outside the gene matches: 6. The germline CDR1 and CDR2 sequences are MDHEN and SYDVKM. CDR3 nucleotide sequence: TGTGCCAGCAGACCAGGGGGGTCGTATGGCTACACCTTC. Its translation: CASRPGGSYGYTF.

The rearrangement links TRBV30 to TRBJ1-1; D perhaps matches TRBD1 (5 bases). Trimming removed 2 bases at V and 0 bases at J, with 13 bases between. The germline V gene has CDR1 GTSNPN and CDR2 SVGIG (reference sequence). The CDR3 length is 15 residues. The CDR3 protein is CAWSKIDSMNTEAFF. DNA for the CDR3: TGTGCCTGGAGTAAAATTGACAGTATGAACACTGAAGCTTTCTTT.

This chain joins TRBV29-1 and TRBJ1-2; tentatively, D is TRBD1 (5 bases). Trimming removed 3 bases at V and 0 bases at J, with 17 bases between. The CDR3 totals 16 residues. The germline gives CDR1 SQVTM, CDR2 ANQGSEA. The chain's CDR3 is CSVEGEGRATNYGYTF. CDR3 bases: TGCAGCGTTGAGGGGGAGGGCAGGGCGACTAACTATGGCTACACCTTC.

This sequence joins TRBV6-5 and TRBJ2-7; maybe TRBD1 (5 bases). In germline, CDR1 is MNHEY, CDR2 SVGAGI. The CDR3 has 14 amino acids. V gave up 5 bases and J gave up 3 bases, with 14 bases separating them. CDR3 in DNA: TGTGCCAGCAGTCCTAAGGCAGGGATCTACGAGCAGTACTTC. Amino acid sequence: CASSPKAGIYEQYF.